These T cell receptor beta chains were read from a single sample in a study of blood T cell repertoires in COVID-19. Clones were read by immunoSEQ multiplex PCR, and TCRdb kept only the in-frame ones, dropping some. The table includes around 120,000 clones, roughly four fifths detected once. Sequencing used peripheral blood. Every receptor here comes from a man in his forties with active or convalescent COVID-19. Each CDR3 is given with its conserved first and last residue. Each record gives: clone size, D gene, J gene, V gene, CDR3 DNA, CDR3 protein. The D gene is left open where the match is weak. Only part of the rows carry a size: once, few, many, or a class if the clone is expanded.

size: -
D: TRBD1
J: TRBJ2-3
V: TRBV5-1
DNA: TGCGCCAGCAGTATGGGACAGGGACTGGATACGCAGTATTTT
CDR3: CASSMGQGLDTQYF

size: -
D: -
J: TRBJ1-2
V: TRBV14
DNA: TGTGCCAGCAGCCCTTTGTCAGCCGGGAGAGCTAACTATGGCTACACCTTC
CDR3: CASSPLSAGRANYGYTF

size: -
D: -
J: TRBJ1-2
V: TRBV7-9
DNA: TGTGCCAGCAGGGCAGAATTGGGCCATGGCTACACCTTC
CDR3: CASRAELGHGYTF

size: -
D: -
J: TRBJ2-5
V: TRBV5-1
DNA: TGCGCCAGCAGCTTGCAATTAGCGGAGACCCAGTACTTC
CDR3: CASSLQLAETQYF

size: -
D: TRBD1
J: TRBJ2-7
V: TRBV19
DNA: TGTGCCAGTAGTACGACAGGGGGGAACGAGCAGTACTTC
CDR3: CASSTTGGNEQYF

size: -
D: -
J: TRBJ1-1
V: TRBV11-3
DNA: TGTGCCAGCAGCCCGGGCGGGGAGAGAAACACTGAAGCTTTCTTT
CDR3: CASSPGGERNTEAFF

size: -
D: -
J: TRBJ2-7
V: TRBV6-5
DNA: TGTGCCAGCAGTACCCCTATTGACACATCCTACGAGCAGTACTTC
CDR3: CASSTPIDTSYEQYF

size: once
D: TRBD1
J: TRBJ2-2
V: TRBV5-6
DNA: TGTGCCAGCAGCGGGGACAGAAGTCGTACCGGGGAGCTGTTTTTT
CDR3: CASSGDRSRTGELFF

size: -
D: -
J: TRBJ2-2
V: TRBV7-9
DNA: TGTGCCAGCAGCTACAGTCCTACCGGGGAGCTGTTTTTT
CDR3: CASSYSPTGELFF

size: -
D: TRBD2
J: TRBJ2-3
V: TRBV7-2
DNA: TGTGCCAGCAGACGGACTAGCGGGGGGTTAGATACGCAGTATTTT
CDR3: CASRRTSGGLDTQYF

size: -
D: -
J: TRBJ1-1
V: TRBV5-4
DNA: TGTGCCAGCAGCTTAAACGGACTTCCGAACACTGAAGCTTTCTTT
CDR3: CASSLNGLPNTEAFF

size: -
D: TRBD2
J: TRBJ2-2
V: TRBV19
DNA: TGTGCCAGTACGACCGGGACTAGTTGGGGTTCCGGGGAGCTGTTTTTT
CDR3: CASTTGTSWGSGELFF

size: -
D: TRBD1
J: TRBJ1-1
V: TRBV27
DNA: TGTGCCAGCAGTTTCAGGGGGTCCCCAGGGATAAGGAACACTGAAGCTTTCTTT
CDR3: CASSFRGSPGIRNTEAFF

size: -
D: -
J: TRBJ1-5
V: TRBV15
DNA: TGTGCCACCAGTAGGGGTCGAAACAATCAGCCCCAGCATTTT
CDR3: CATSRGRNNQPQHF

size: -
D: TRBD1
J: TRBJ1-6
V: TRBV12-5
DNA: TGTGCTAGTGGTTTGTTGGGACAGGGGGATTCACCCCTCCACTTT
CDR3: CASGLLGQGDSPLHF

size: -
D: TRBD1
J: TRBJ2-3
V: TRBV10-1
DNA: TGCGCCAGCAGTGAGACGAGGGGACAGGGGGCAGATACGCAGTATTTT
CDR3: CASSETRGQGADTQYF